This T cell receptor beta chain originates from a study of shared clonotypes between healthy human individuals. Study outcomes and limitations: Lower generation probabilities were found for non-shared clonotypes than for those shared by all four donors. Richness estimates generally favored naive over memory subsets.

A word on this clone: Its antigen remains unknown.

The authors loaded 150 to 250 ng DNA, roughly 27,000 T cell genomes, into sorted-subset replicate PCRs. In the original analysis: Junction-only sequences without quality scores were provided by ImmunoSEQ, so filtering was different. Profiled with immunoSEQ multiplex PCR; TCRdb holds only in-frame clones, not every one. The DNA gave D and trimming, while V, J and clone size come from that table. This table has 2 million to 2.5 million clones, 90% to 96% appearing once. The germline V and J ends were trimmed by 6 bases and 4 bases, with 18 bases remaining between them. CDR1 is MNHNS and CDR2 is SASEGT in the germline V gene. The CDR3 has 15 amino acids.

The clonotype was recovered from a man between 18 and 35 years old in good health. The chain joins TRBV6-1 to TRBJ2-5; D is perhaps TRBD1 (8 bases). Sequencing used naive CD4+ T cells sorted from blood. Regarding subset: CD45RA+ positively selected. CDR3 sequence reads: CASSTTGGGLETQYF. The CDR3 DNA reads as TGTGCCAGCAGCACTACAGGGGGAGGGTTAGAGACCCAGTACTTC.